Below, one T cell receptor beta chain is given with its context. This specimen belongs to a study of tumor-infiltrating lymphocytes in oesophageal squamous cell carcinoma. TCRdb re-derived calls from the reads in MiXCR, one entry per CDR3 protein. The sample has 12,000 or so distinct CDR3 sequences, more than 50% seen once. Germline V lookup: CDR1 SGHNT, CDR2 YENEEA. This CDR3 is built from 14 residues. Sequenced: blood. The TCR originated in a female donor with esophageal squamous cell carcinoma. The genes are TRBV11-3 and TRBJ2-7, with 9 bases that match TRBD2. The end of the DNA is better explained by TRBJ2-1, so the J call may be wrong. CDR3 DNA sequence: TGTGCCAGCGGCGGGAGGGCCGGGTACAATGAGCAGTTCTTC. This codes for CASGGRAGYNEQFF.